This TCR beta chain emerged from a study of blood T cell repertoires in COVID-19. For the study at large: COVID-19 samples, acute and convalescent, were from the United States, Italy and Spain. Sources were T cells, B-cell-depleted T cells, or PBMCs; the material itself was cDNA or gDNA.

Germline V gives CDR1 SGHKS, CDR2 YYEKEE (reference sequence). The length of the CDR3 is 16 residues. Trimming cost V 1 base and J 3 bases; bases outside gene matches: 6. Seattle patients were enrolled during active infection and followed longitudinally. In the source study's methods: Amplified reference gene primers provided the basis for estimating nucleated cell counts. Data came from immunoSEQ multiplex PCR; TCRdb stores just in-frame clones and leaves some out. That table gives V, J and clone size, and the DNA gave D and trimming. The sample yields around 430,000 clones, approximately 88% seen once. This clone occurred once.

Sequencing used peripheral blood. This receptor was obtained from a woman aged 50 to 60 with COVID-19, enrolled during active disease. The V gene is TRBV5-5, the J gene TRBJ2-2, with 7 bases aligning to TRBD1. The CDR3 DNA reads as TGTGCCAGCAGCTTGCTAGGACAGGTGGACACCGGGGAGCTGTTTTTT. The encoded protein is CASSLLGQVDTGELFF.